The next 28 T cell receptor beta chains were all read from a single sample in a study of T cell responses to AZD1222 COVID-19 vaccine. TCRdb's copy holds only in-frame clones and misses some; the assay was immunoSEQ multiplex PCR. The sample lists under 75,000 clones, roughly 90% occurring once. The source material was peripheral blood, sampled on day 0 of AZD1222 vaccination. These receptors originate from an adult in good health.

The count of this clone is one. The CDR3 loop reads CASTLPGQPGSYEQYF. The CDR3 nucleotides are TGTGCCAGCACCCTGCCGGGACAGCCAGGCTCCTACGAGCAGTACTTC. The chain carries TRBV27 and TRBJ2-7; 7 positions agree with TRBD1. V was clipped by 7 bases and J by 0 bases; unmatched bases: 12. CDR3 length: 16 amino acids. Per germline, CDR1 MNHEY and CDR2 SMNVEV (reference sequence).

The chain has TRBV12-3 or TRBV12-4 and TRBJ1-5; weak D call: TRBD1 (6 bases). V lost 5 bases and J 5 bases, leaving 7 bases between the germline ends. CDR3 length equals 12 residues. The CDR3 loop reads CASSDRYQPQHF. The CDR3 DNA sequence: TGTGCCAGCAGTGACAGGTATCAGCCCCAGCATTTT.

J is TRBJ1-1 and V is TRBV6-6, with unresolved D. Trimming cost V 2 bases and J 4 bases, with 2 bases left between them. The germline V gene has CDR1 MNHNY and CDR2 SVGAGI (reference sequence). The CDR3 extends over 11 amino acids. The CDR3 DNA follows: TGTGCCAGCAGTTACCTCACTGAAGCTTTCTTT. It yields the protein CASSYLTEAFF.

In this sample, this clone turned up a few times. The chain couples TRBV30 to TRBJ2-1; unclear D gene. The CDR3 runs 12 residues. V gave up 2 bases and J gave up 2 bases, with 4 bases separating them. Germline CDR1 and CDR2: GTSNPN and SVGIG (reference sequence). This CDR3 reads CAWSPAYNEQFF. The CDR3 DNA reads as TGTGCCTGGAGTCCAGCCTACAATGAGCAGTTCTTC.

The CDR3 coding sequence is TGTGCCAGCAGAACCGCGGGAGCAGGGACCGGGGAGCTGTTTTTT. It translates to CASRTAGAGTGELFF. V gene TRBV2 combines with J gene TRBJ2-2, with TRBD2 identical over 7 bases. Germline V gene lookup returns CDR1 SNHLY and CDR2 FYNNEI. This CDR3 is built from 15 residues. The trim removed 6 bases at V and 5 bases at J, leaving 9 bases unmatched.

The chain uses TRBV24-1 and TRBJ1-4; the D gene is possibly TRBD1 (5 bases). The V end was cut by 3 bases, the J end by 7 bases, with 11 bases between. Germline values: CDR1 KGHDR, CDR2 SFDVKD. The CDR3 covers 14 residues. The CDR3, as DNA: TGTGCCACCAGTGATGGAGGGGAGGGTGAAAAACTGTTTTTT. Translated, it gives CATSDGGEGEKLFF.

This chain connects TRBV5-6 to TRBJ2-7; the match to TRBD1 covers 9 bases. The CDR3 has 16 residues. CDR1 is SGHDT, CDR2 YYEEEE, per germline. V was clipped by 0 bases and J by 0 bases; unmatched bases: 4. The CDR3 nucleotides are TGTGCCAGCAGCTTGGGGTGGGGACAGGGCTCCTACGAGCAGTACTTC. It yields the protein CASSLGWGQGSYEQYF.

V is TRBV19 and J is TRBJ1-4, with D perhaps matching TRBD1 (6 bases). Trimming stripped 1 base from V and 8 bases from J, with 23 bases between. The CDR3 has 18 residues. CDR1 and CDR2 from the germline V gene are LNHDA and SQIVND (reference sequence). The CDR3 DNA reads as TGTGCCAGTAGTATAGCCGGGGGCGAAGTCGGGGTTGGGGAAAAACTGTTTTTT. Translation: CASSIAGGEVGVGEKLFF.

Only a few counts were recorded for this clone. The chain has TRBV13 and TRBJ2-1, with TRBD2 matching 7 bases. The germline CDR1 and CDR2 sequences are PRHDT and FYEKMQ (reference sequence). CDR3 length: 17 amino acids. V dropped 3 bases and J dropped 3; count of bases not matched to a gene: 11. The CDR3 loop is CASSFVFASGNYNEQFF. The CDR3 DNA is TGTGCCAGCAGCTTCGTGTTCGCTAGCGGAAACTACAATGAGCAGTTCTTC.

The rearrangement joins TRBV27 to TRBJ1-1; TRBD1 might be the D (5 bases). There are 15 residues in the CDR3. Germline CDR1 and CDR2: MNHEY and SMNVEV (reference sequence). V was cut by 6 bases and J by 3 bases, with 17 bases left in between. The DNA of the CDR3 is TGTGCCAGCAGCCCCGTTGAGGGGCATCACACTGAAGCTTTCTTT. This codes for CASSPVEGHHTEAFF.

The chain uses TRBV18 and TRBJ2-6, with D perhaps TRBD1 or TRBD2 (5 bases each). The V gene lost 5 bases and the J gene lost 2 bases, with 13 bases spanning the gap. This CDR3 region has 16 residues. From germline, CDR1 is KGHSH and CDR2 LQKENI. The CDR3 loop reads CASSREGPPGANVLTF. The CDR3 nucleotides are TGTGCCAGCTCAAGAGAGGGACCTCCTGGGGCCAACGTCCTGACTTTC.

CDR3 protein: CASSLGFTGLLTEAFF. The CDR3 nucleotides read TGTGCCAGCAGCTTGGGATTCACAGGTCTGTTGACTGAAGCTTTCTTT. The genes are TRBV5-5 and TRBJ1-1; the D gene is possibly TRBD1 (5 bases). The CDR3 is made up of 16 amino acids. V lost 0 bases and J lost 5, with 17 bases in between. Germline lookup yields CDR1 SGHKS and CDR2 YYEKEE (reference sequence).

J is TRBJ2-3 and V is TRBV28; 7 nucleotides match TRBD1. The CDR3 is 14 residues long. V trimming: 7 bases; J trimming: 2 bases; junction bases outside the gene matches: 6. The V gene's germline CDR1 is MDHEN and CDR2 SYDVKM. CDR3: CASTRDRSTDTQYF. In DNA form, the CDR3 reads TGTGCCAGCACCCGGGACAGATCCACAGATACGCAGTATTTT.

Only one count was recorded for this clone. This chain's CDR3 is CANRQGDTEAFF. The CDR3 nucleotides are TGTGCCAACAGACAGGGGGACACTGAAGCTTTCTTT. V usage is TRBV2 and J usage is TRBJ1-1, with TRBD1 matching 9 bases. The CDR3 length is 12 residues. The germline V gene encodes CDR1 SNHLY and CDR2 FYNNEI. V gave up 10 bases and J gave up 3 bases; unmatched junction bases: 3.

The chain links TRBV30 to TRBJ2-5; D gene unclear. The germline V gene encodes CDR1 GTSNPN and CDR2 SVGIG (reference sequence). V lost 5 bases, J lost 7 bases, and 14 bases lay in between. This CDR3 spans 12 amino acids. The CDR3 region is CAWGPRSWTQYF. The CDR3 bases are TGTGCCTGGGGGCCCCGGTCCTGGACCCAGTACTTC.

The chain joins TRBV5-6 to TRBJ2-5, with 7 bases aligning to TRBD1. The germline V gene has CDR1 SGHDT and CDR2 YYEEEE. The V segment lost 6 bases and the J segment 1 base; nucleotides outside the gene matches: 6. CDR3 size: 14 residues. Here the CDR3 DNA reads TGTGCCAGCACCGTGGGACAGCTCCAAGAGACCCAGTACTTC. Translating gives CASTVGQLQETQYF. Looking up the rest from reference TRBV5-6 and TRBJ2-5 gives the full variable domain: DAGVTQSPTHLIKTRGQQVTLRCSPKSGHDTVSWYQQALGQGPQFIFQYYEEEERQRGNFPDRFSGHQFPNYSSELNVNALLLGDSALYLCASTVGQLQETQYFGPGTRLLVL.

Only one count was recorded for this clone. The chain links TRBV6-2 or TRBV6-3 to TRBJ2-4, with 9 bases that match TRBD2. Trimming took 2 bases from V and 12 from J; bases not matched to a gene: 8. The germline V gene encodes CDR1 MNHEY and CDR2 SVGEGT. There are 14 residues in the CDR3. In DNA form, the CDR3 reads TGTGCCAGCAGTTACGCTGCTAGCGGGAATGGTCAGTACTTC. Its translation: CASSYAASGNGQYF.

This chain joins TRBV27 and TRBJ2-1; D is undetermined. The CDR3 is made up of 14 amino acids. Deletions cut 4 bases from V and 2 bases from J, with 9 bases between. Germline CDR1 is MNHEY and CDR2 is SMNVEV (reference sequence). The CDR3 spells CASSWGTTYNEQFF. CDR3 coding DNA: TGTGCCAGCAGTTGGGGAACTACCTACAATGAGCAGTTCTTC.

The rearrangement uses TRBV4-2 and TRBJ1-2; D possibly corresponds to TRBD1 (6 bases). The germline gives CDR1 LGHNA, CDR2 YNFKEQ. CDR3 length: 14 amino acids. The V gene lost 5 bases and the J gene lost 2 bases, with 12 bases spanning the gap. CDR3 protein: CASSNPGENYGYTF. The CDR3 coding sequence is TGTGCCAGCAGCAATCCAGGGGAGAACTATGGCTACACCTTC.

The J gene is TRBJ1-4, the V gene TRBV7-9, with a possible D match to TRBD1 (5 bases). The V gene lost 3 bases and the J gene lost 1 base, with 9 bases spanning the gap. The CDR3 contains 15 residues. Germline CDR1 reads SEHNR; CDR2 reads FQNEAQ (reference sequence). CDR3 in amino acids: CASSFGTVTNEKLFF. The CDR3 coding sequence is TGTGCCAGCAGCTTCGGGACCGTAACTAATGAAAAACTGTTTTTT.

The rearrangement links TRBV20-1 to TRBJ2-5, with a possible D match to TRBD1 (5 bases). CDR1 DFQATT and CDR2 SNEGSKA come from the germline V gene (reference sequence). This CDR3 comprises 14 residues. The V gene lost 3 bases and the J gene lost 5 bases, with 16 bases spanning the gap. The chain's CDR3 is CSASSTGGSETQYF. The CDR3 nucleotides read TGCAGTGCTAGTTCAACAGGTGGTTCGGAGACCCAGTACTTC.

The CDR3 nucleotides read TGTGCCAGCAGCCCTGGAAACCGACTGCTACCGTCTGAAGATACGCAGTATTTT. It encodes CASSPGNRLLPSEDTQYF. The chain is built from TRBV9 and TRBJ2-3; unclear D gene. The ends were cut back, 4 bases at V and 5 bases at J, with 26 bases in the middle. The CDR3 extends over 18 amino acids. Germline V CDR1 and CDR2: SGDLS, YYNGEE.

This clone was seen more than once but under ten times. The same CDR3 is also encoded by other DNA sequences in this sample. V usage is TRBV6-4 and J usage is TRBJ2-3; D remains ambiguous. Germline CDR1 MRHNA, CDR2 SNTAGT. The CDR3 consists of 13 residues. Trimming took 2 bases from V and 0 from J, leaving 3 bases between them. The CDR3 DNA reads TGTGCCAGCAGTGACGGGAGCACAGATACGCAGTATTTT. It encodes CASSDGSTDTQYF.

The rearrangement joins TRBV19 to TRBJ2-2; possibly TRBD1 or TRBD2 for D (6 bases each). Deletions cut 7 bases from V and 1 base from J, with 10 bases between. The CDR3 runs 14 residues. CDR1 LNHDA and CDR2 SQIVND come from the germline V gene (reference sequence). This CDR3 reads CASIKGGNTGELFF. The CDR3 DNA reads as TGTGCCAGTATAAAGGGGGGGAACACCGGGGAGCTGTTTTTT.

The chain is built from TRBV9 and TRBJ2-1; D may be TRBD1 or TRBD2 (5 bases each). Germline values: CDR1 SGDLS, CDR2 YYNGEE. This CDR3 region has 16 residues. Trimming cost V 0 bases and J 3 bases, with 13 bases left between them. CDR3 nucleotide sequence: TGTGCCAGCAGCGTAGATTCTTGGGGGTTCTACAATGAGCAGTTCTTC. It translates to CASSVDSWGFYNEQFF.

The chain recombines TRBV5-8 with TRBJ1-2; the match to TRBD1 covers 8 bases. J lost 2 bases, V lost 2 bases, and 5 bases had no gene match. This CDR3 has 15 residues. The germline CDR1 and CDR2 sequences are SGHTS and YDEGEE. CDR3 nucleotides: TGTGCCAGCAGCTTATCGGGACAGGTGAACTATGGCTACACCTTC. Amino acids: CASSLSGQVNYGYTF.

The chain is built from TRBV27 and TRBJ1-2; weak D call: TRBD1 (5 bases). V was trimmed by 5 bases and J by 8 bases, leaving 18 bases between them. CDR3 length equals 14 residues. Germline V gene sequence: CDR1 MNHEY, CDR2 SMNVEV (reference sequence). This chain's CDR3 is CASSLSGGQWGYTF. DNA for the CDR3: TGTGCCAGCAGTCTCTCCGGGGGTCAATGGGGCTACACCTTC.

V gene TRBV5-8 combines with J gene TRBJ1-6, with D unclear. CDR3 size: 12 residues. V gave up 0 bases and J gave up 11 bases, with 6 bases separating them. CDR1 is SGHTS and CDR2 is YDEGEE in the germline V gene. CDR3 DNA: TGTGCCAGCAGCTTGGTAGTTCCACCCCTCCACTTT. This codes for CASSLVVPPLHF. The complete variable domain, with remaining parts taken from reference TRBV5-8 and TRBJ1-6, reads EAGVTQSPTHLIKTRGQQATLRCSPISGHTSVYWYQQALGLGLQFLLWYDEGEERNRGNFPPRFSGRQFPNYSSELNVNALELEDSALYLCASSLVVPPLHFGNGTRLTVT.